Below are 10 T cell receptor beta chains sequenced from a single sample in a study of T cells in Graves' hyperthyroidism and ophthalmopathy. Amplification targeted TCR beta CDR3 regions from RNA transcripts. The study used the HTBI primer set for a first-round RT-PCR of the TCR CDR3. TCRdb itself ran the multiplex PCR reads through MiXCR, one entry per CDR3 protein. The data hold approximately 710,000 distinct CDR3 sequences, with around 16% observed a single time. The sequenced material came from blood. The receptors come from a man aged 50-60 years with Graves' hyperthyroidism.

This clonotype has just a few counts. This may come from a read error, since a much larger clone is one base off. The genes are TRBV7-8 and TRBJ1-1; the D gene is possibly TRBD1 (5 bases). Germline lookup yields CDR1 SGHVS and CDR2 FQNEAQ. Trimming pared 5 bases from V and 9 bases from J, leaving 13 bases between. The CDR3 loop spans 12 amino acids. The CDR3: CASSGTGDKAFF. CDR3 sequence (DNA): TGTGCCAGCAGCGGAACAGGAGATAAAGCTTTCTTT.

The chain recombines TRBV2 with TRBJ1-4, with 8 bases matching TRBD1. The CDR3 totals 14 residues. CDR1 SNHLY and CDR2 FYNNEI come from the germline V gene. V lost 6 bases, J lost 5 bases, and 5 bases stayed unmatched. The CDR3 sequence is CASSETGENEKLFF. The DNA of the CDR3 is TGTGCCAGCAGCGAGACAGGGGAAAATGAAAAACTGTTTTTT.

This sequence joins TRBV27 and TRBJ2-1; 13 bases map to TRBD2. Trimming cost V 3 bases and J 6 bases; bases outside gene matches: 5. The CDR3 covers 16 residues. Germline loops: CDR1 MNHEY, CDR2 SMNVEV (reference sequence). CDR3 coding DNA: TGTGCCAGCAGTTTTTCCGGGACTAGCGGGGCCAATGAGCAGTTCTTC. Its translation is CASSFSGTSGANEQFF.

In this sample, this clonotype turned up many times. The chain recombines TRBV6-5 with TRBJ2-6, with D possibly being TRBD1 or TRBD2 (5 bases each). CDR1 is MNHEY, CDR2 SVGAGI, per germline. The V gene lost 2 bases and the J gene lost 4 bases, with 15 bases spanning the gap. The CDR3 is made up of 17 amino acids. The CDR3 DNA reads TGTGCCAGCAGTTACCCCAGGGAGTCTCCCGGGGCCAACGTCCTGACTTTC. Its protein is CASSYPRESPGANVLTF.

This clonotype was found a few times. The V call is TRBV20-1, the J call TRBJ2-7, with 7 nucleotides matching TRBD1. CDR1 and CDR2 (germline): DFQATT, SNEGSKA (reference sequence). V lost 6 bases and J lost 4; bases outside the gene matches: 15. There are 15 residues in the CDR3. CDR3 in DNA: TGCAGTGCCGCCGGGGACAGTACTCACCTATACGAGCAGTACTTC. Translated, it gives CSAAGDSTHLYEQYF.

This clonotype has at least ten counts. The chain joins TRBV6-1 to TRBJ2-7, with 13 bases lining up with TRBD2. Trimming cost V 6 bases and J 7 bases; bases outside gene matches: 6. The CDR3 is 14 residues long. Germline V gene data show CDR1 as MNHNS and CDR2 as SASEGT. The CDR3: CASSRLAGGWEQYF. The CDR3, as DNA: TGTGCCAGCAGCAGACTAGCGGGAGGTTGGGAGCAGTACTTC.

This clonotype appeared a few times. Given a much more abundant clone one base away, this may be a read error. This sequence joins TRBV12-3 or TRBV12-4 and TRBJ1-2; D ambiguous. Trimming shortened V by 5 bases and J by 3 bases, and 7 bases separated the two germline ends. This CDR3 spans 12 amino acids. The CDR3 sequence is CASSPADYGYTF. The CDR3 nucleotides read TGTGCCAGCAGTCCGGCAGACTATGGCTACACCTTC.

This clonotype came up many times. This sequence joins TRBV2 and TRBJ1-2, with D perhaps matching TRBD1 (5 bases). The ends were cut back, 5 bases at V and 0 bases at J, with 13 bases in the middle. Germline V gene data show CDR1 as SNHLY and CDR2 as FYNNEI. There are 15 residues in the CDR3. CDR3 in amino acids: CASSPGTVTNYGYTF. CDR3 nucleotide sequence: TGTGCCAGCAGTCCTGGGACGGTAACTAACTATGGCTACACCTTC.

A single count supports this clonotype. CDR3 coding DNA: TGCGCCAGCAGCCAAACACAGGGGGGAGTTGGCTATGGCTACACCTTC. It specifies CASSQTQGGVGYGYTF. The rearrangement uses TRBV4-1 and TRBJ1-2; 8 bases match TRBD1. This CDR3 has 16 amino acids. Germline V lookup: CDR1 MGHRA, CDR2 YSYEKL. V lost 2 bases to trimming and J lost 4 bases; unmatched junction nucleotides: 9.

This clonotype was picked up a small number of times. This chain's CDR3 is CASSGWTGVAYNEQFF. CDR3 sequence (DNA): TGTGCCAGCAGCGGGTGGACAGGGGTTGCCTACAATGAGCAGTTCTTC. V gene TRBV7-9 combines with J gene TRBJ2-1, with TRBD1 matching 9 bases. Germline loops: CDR1 SEHNR, CDR2 FQNEAQ (reference sequence). With 5 bases clipped from V and 2 bases from J, the junction kept 7 bases outside the gene matches. This CDR3 comprises 16 residues.